This passage covers 32 T cell receptor beta chains from one sample sequenced in a study of shared clonotypes between healthy human individuals. Produced via immunoSEQ multiplex PCR; TCRdb's table is partial and in-frame only. The sample contains about 2.1 million clones, 85% to 95% of which appear only once. The naive CD8 subset, CD45RO-negative cells positively selected for CCR7, excluded terminally differentiated effector memory CD45RA+ cells. The source material was naive CD8+ T cells from PBMCs. The receptors shown here come from a man younger than 35 in good health. Some clones in this sample may be carry-over from other donors' samples.

The rearrangement links TRBV10-2 to TRBJ2-1; 9 positions match TRBD2. Germline assignment: CDR1 WSHSY and CDR2 SAAADI. CDR3 length: 15 residues. After removal of 4 bases from V and 2 bases from J, the junction contained 3 bases not matched to a gene. CDR3 loop: CASSAGGRAYNEQFF. CDR3 nucleotide sequence: TGCGCCAGCAGTGCAGGCGGGAGGGCCTACAATGAGCAGTTCTTC.

This chain joins TRBV4-1 and TRBJ2-2; 7 bases are a match to TRBD2. This CDR3 spans 15 amino acids. Germline CDR1 reads MGHRA; CDR2 reads YSYEKL. The ends lost 1 base at V and 7 bases at J; junction bases unmatched: 6. The CDR3 here is CASSQAPGGGGELFF. In DNA, the CDR3 is TGCGCCAGCAGCCAAGCCCCGGGGGGTGGCGGGGAGCTGTTTTTT.

The chain carries TRBV27 and TRBJ2-2, with D possibly matching TRBD1 (5 bases). Per germline, CDR1 MNHEY and CDR2 SMNVEV (reference sequence). V lost 3 bases and J lost 5, with 7 bases in between. The length of the CDR3 is 13 residues. The CDR3: CASSFRQTGELFF. The CDR3 DNA follows: TGTGCCAGCAGTTTTAGACAGACCGGGGAGCTGTTTTTT.

This chain uses TRBV4-2 with TRBJ2-3, with D possibly being TRBD2 (5 bases). With 0 bases removed from V and 3 bases from J, the gap between germline ends came to 13 bases. Germline lookup yields CDR1 LGHNA and CDR2 YNFKEQ. The CDR3 sequence is 16 residues long. CDR3 sequence (DNA): TGTGCCAGCAGCCAAGATTGGCGGGTAGGGACAGATACGCAGTATTTT. Amino acids: CASSQDWRVGTDTQYF.

This clone was counted between two and nine times. The rearrangement uses TRBV28 and TRBJ2-2; D is unclear. The length of the CDR3 is 12 residues. The V gene's germline CDR1 is MDHEN and CDR2 SYDVKM. V was pared by 5 bases and J by 2 bases, with 3 bases between. DNA for the CDR3: TGTGCCAGCAGTCTTAACACCGGGGAGCTGTTTTTT. Translation gives CASSLNTGELFF.

J is TRBJ1-2 and V is TRBV6-1; perhaps TRBD1 as D (6 bases). V dropped 3 bases and J dropped 4 bases, with 9 bases sitting between them. This CDR3 comprises 13 residues. Germline CDR1 MNHNS, CDR2 SASEGT. This CDR3 reads CASSDRGVYGYTF. The CDR3 DNA sequence: TGTGCCAGCAGTGACAGGGGAGTCTATGGCTACACCTTC.

This rearrangement joins TRBV30 to TRBJ2-7; 8 nucleotides align to TRBD2. The length of the CDR3 is 14 residues. V shed 4 bases, J shed 4 bases, and the junction held 9 bases outside the gene matches. Germline CDR1 and CDR2: GTSNPN and SVGIG (reference sequence). The CDR3 bases are TGTGCCTGGACGCCCTGGCGGGAGGTATACGAGCAGTACTTC. Its protein is CAWTPWREVYEQYF. Full variable domain (rest looked up from reference TRBV30 and TRBJ2-7): SQTIHQWPATLVQPVGSPLSLECTVEGTSNPNLYWYRQAAGRGLQLLFYSVGIGQISSEVPQNLSASRPQDRQFILSSKKLLLSDSGFYLCAWTPWREVYEQYFGPGTRLTVT.

The rearrangement joins TRBV4-2 to TRBJ2-6; 12 nucleotides match TRBD1. Germline V gene lookup returns CDR1 LGHNA and CDR2 YNFKEQ. J was trimmed by 2 bases and V by 1 base; bases with no gene match: 12. CDR3 length: 21 amino acids. CDR3 nucleotides: TGTGCCAGCAGCCAAGCTCCAACCGGGACAGGGGGCTGGGCTGGGGCCAACGTCCTGACTTTC. Translated: CASSQAPTGTGGWAGANVLTF.

The CDR3 reads CASRWGTDTQYF. CDR3 coding DNA: TGTGCCAGCAGGTGGGGCACAGATACGCAGTATTTT. The rearrangement joins TRBV2 to TRBJ2-3; unclear D gene. The germline V and J ends were trimmed by 6 bases and 1 base, with 5 bases remaining between them. The CDR3 is 12 amino acids. CDR1 is SNHLY, CDR2 FYNNEI, per germline.

The chain is built from TRBV11-2 and TRBJ1-2, with D perhaps TRBD1 (5 bases). CDR1 is SGHAT, CDR2 FQNNGV, per germline. The CDR3 has 14 residues. V lost 5 bases, J lost 7 bases, and 17 bases lay in between. Here the CDR3 reads CASSTDSALGGYTF. DNA of the CDR3: TGTGCCAGCAGCACCGACAGCGCCCTCGGTGGCTACACCTTC.

This sequence joins TRBV5-1 and TRBJ2-7; no firm D call. The CDR3 runs to 16 residues. V lost 0 bases and J 0 bases, leaving 13 bases between the germline ends. Germline CDR1 SGHRS, CDR2 YFSETQ. In DNA form, the CDR3 reads TGCGCCAGCAGCTTGGACAACAGCACAAACTCCTACGAGCAGTACTTC. Residues: CASSLDNSTNSYEQYF.

As concerns this clone: The identical CDR3 is also encoded by other nucleotide sequences in the sample. The DNA of the CDR3 is TGTGCCAGCAGCTTTGGGTACAATGAGCAGTTCTTC. Translating it yields CASSFGYNEQFF. V and J are TRBV5-6 and TRBJ2-1, with D uncertain. Germline V lookup: CDR1 SGHDT, CDR2 YYEEEE. The CDR3 consists of 12 residues. Trimming left V 2 bases short and J 4 bases short, with 4 bases between.

The chain couples TRBV6-4 to TRBJ1-1; D possibly corresponds to TRBD1 (5 bases). Germline loops: CDR1 MRHNA, CDR2 SNTAGT. CDR3 length: 13 residues. Trimming took off 5 bases at V and 1 base at J, with 8 bases between the two ends. CDR3 in DNA: TGTGCCAGCAGTAAGACAGAGAACACTGAAGCTTTCTTT. Encoded protein: CASSKTENTEAFF.

This clone was recorded only once. This rearrangement joins TRBV11-2 to TRBJ1-2; maybe TRBD1 (6 bases). Germline assignment: CDR1 SGHAT and CDR2 FQNNGV. CDR3 length equals 13 residues. V was clipped by 1 base and J by 6 bases, with 9 bases between them. The CDR3 spells CASSLGGRDGYTF. Here the CDR3 DNA reads TGTGCCAGCAGCTTAGGGGGGCGCGATGGCTACACCTTC.

The gene calls are TRBV5-8 and TRBJ1-1, with D tentatively TRBD1 (6 bases). The CDR3 totals 12 residues. CDR1 is SGHTS, CDR2 YDEGEE, per germline. Trimming took off 4 bases at V and 4 bases at J, with 8 bases between the two ends. CDR3 loop: CASSQDSTEAFF. The CDR3, as DNA: TGTGCCAGCAGCCAGGACAGCACTGAAGCTTTCTTT. Supplemented by reference TRBV5-8 and TRBJ1-1, the full variable domain reads EAGVTQSPTHLIKTRGQQATLRCSPISGHTSVYWYQQALGLGLQFLLWYDEGEERNRGNFPPRFSGRQFPNYSSELNVNALELEDSALYLCASSQDSTEAFFGQGTRLTVV.

This clone was found a few times. The chain links TRBV9 to TRBJ1-1; TRBD1 agrees at 7 bases. The CDR3 totals 15 residues. Germline V CDR1 and CDR2: SGDLS, YYNGEE. V dropped 4 bases and J dropped 1; count of bases not matched to a gene: 7. The CDR3 spells CASSSSRGANTEAFF. In DNA form, the CDR3 reads TGTGCCAGCAGCTCCAGCAGGGGGGCGAACACTGAAGCTTTCTTT.

The rearrangement links TRBV5-1 to TRBJ2-1; possibly TRBD1 or TRBD2 for D (5 bases each). Trimming took off 0 bases at V and 4 bases at J, with 11 bases between the two ends. The CDR3 is 15 amino acids. Germline CDR1 SGHRS, CDR2 YFSETQ. CDR3 region: CASSLEGERYNEQFF. CDR3 coding DNA: TGCGCCAGCAGCTTGGAAGGGGAGAGGTACAATGAGCAGTTCTTC.

The chain uses TRBV7-9 and TRBJ2-7; 9 nucleotides agree with TRBD1. CDR1 and CDR2 from the germline V gene are SEHNR and FQNEAQ (reference sequence). V shed 6 bases, J shed 4 bases, and the junction held 10 bases outside the gene matches. The CDR3 extends over 15 amino acids. CDR3 sequence: CASSHTGGAVYEQYF. In DNA form, the CDR3 reads TGTGCCAGCAGTCATACAGGGGGCGCGGTATACGAGCAGTACTTC. The entire variable domain, with the rest obtained from reference TRBV7-9 and TRBJ2-7, is as follows: DTGVSQNPRHKITKRGQNVTFRCDPISEHNRLYWYRQTLGQGPEFLTYFQNEAQLEKSRLLSDRFSAERPKGSFSTLEIQRTEQGDSAMYLCASSHTGGAVYEQYFGPGTRLTVT.

The rearrangement links TRBV9 to TRBJ2-1; D not resolved. CDR3 size: 12 residues. Germline CDR1 is SGDLS and CDR2 is YYNGEE. The V and J ends lost 5 bases and 8 bases respectively, with 11 bases between them. The CDR3 loop is CASSPAAHEQFF. The CDR3 region has the DNA TGTGCCAGCAGTCCAGCCGCACATGAGCAGTTCTTC.

V and J are TRBV28 and TRBJ1-1; D gene ambiguous. V shed 2 bases and J shed 5 bases, with 15 bases lying between them. The CDR3 totals 15 residues. Germline V gene lookup returns CDR1 MDHEN and CDR2 SYDVKM. The CDR3 is CASSLEFSTLTEAFF. In DNA, the CDR3 is TGTGCCAGCAGTTTAGAGTTTTCGACATTGACTGAAGCTTTCTTT.

The chain uses TRBV7-8 and TRBJ2-7, with TRBD2 identical over 11 bases. V was clipped by 7 bases and J by 4 bases; unmatched bases: 12. CDR3 length: 16 amino acids. Germline values: CDR1 SGHVS, CDR2 FQNEAQ. The CDR3 sequence: CASTPGPSGRTYEQYF. CDR3 nucleotide sequence: TGTGCCAGCACCCCAGGGCCTAGCGGGAGGACTTACGAGCAGTACTTC.

J is TRBJ2-3 and V is TRBV28; no firm D call. Germline CDR1 and CDR2: MDHEN and SYDVKM. Trimming cost V 2 bases and J 0 bases, with 15 bases left between them. The CDR3 extends over 17 amino acids. The CDR3 DNA is TGTGCCAGCAGTTTAAGGTTTGGCTACCCTAGCACAGATACGCAGTATTTT. Its translation: CASSLRFGYPSTDTQYF.

V is TRBV27 and J is TRBJ2-2, with TRBD1 as a possible D gene (6 bases). CDR1 is MNHEY, CDR2 SMNVEV, per germline (reference sequence). This CDR3 is 19 amino acids long. Trimming took 7 bases from V and 4 from J, leaving 28 bases between them. The CDR3: CASTPFPLGQGPGTGELFF. CDR3 nucleotides: TGTGCCAGCACGCCCTTTCCCTTGGGGCAGGGGCCAGGCACCGGGGAGCTGTTTTTT.

The rearrangement uses TRBV5-5 and TRBJ2-7; tentative D call: TRBD1 (6 bases). Looked up from germline, CDR1 is SGHKS and CDR2 is YYEKEE (reference sequence). The germline V and J ends were trimmed by 4 bases and 5 bases, with 16 bases remaining between them. The CDR3 is made up of 14 amino acids. The CDR3 reads CASSHPTGSDEQYF. The CDR3 bases are TGTGCCAGCAGCCACCCGACAGGTTCAGACGAGCAGTACTTC.

The rearrangement links TRBV7-9 to TRBJ2-1; no firm D call. V shed 8 bases and J shed 8 bases, with 4 bases lying between them. This CDR3 is built from 9 residues. Germline V gives CDR1 SEHNR, CDR2 FQNEAQ (reference sequence). The CDR3 DNA sequence: TGTGCCAGCGGAGATGAGCAGTTCTTC. This encodes CASGDEQFF.

The V gene is TRBV2, the J gene TRBJ1-4, with 7 positions matching TRBD1. V gave up 1 base and J gave up 8 bases; unmatched junction bases: 7. This CDR3 spans 15 amino acids. CDR1 and CDR2 (germline): SNHLY, FYNNEI. Here the CDR3 DNA reads TGTGCCAGCAGTGAAGTAGAGGGGGCGCGGGAAAAACTGTTTTTT. Its translation is CASSEVEGAREKLFF.

The chain employs TRBV13 and TRBJ2-1; 9 bases line up with TRBD2. The CDR3 is 17 residues long. Germline V gene data show CDR1 as PRHDT and CDR2 as FYEKMQ (reference sequence). J gave up 0 bases and V 5 bases, and 8 bases lay outside the gene matches. CDR3 nucleotide sequence: TGTGCCAGCAGCCCGCAGGGACTAGCTAGCTCCTACAATGAGCAGTTCTTC. Encoded protein: CASSPQGLASSYNEQFF.

This clone was recorded once. This chain joins TRBV5-1 and TRBJ2-1; TRBD2 matches 12 bases. Germline trimming cut 7 bases from V and 9 bases from J; bases unmatched to any gene: 11. Germline V gene lookup returns CDR1 SGHRS and CDR2 YFSETQ. This CDR3 is built from 15 residues. The CDR3 DNA follows: TGCGCCAGCGGACCGACTAGCGGGGGAATAAGTGAGCAGTTCTTC. Its protein product is CASGPTSGGISEQFF.

With respect to this clone: Other DNA sequences in this specimen translate into the identical CDR3. The V call is TRBV27, the J call TRBJ1-5; D is unclear. The germline CDR1 and CDR2 sequences are MNHEY and SMNVEV (reference sequence). The V gene lost 0 bases and the J gene lost 0 bases, with 9 bases spanning the gap. This CDR3 contains 16 residues. The CDR3 nucleotides are TGTGCCAGCAGTTTATCGGGGAGATATAGCAATCAGCCCCAGCATTTT. Protein product: CASSLSGRYSNQPQHF.

The V call is TRBV19, the J call TRBJ2-7; D possibly uses TRBD1 or TRBD2 (5 bases each). The CDR3 spans 13 residues. Per germline, CDR1 LNHDA and CDR2 SQIVND (reference sequence). V lost 5 bases and J 5 bases, leaving 13 bases between the germline ends. CDR3 loop: CASSFGTLNEQYF. CDR3 DNA sequence: TGTGCCAGTAGTTTTGGGACCCTCAACGAGCAGTACTTC. Full variable domain (remainder filled in from reference TRBV19 and TRBJ2-7): DGGITQSPKYLFRKEGQNVTLSCEQNLNHDAMYWYRQDPGQGLRLIYYSQIVNDFQKGDIAEGYSVSREKKESFPLTVTSAQKNPTAFYLCASSFGTLNEQYFGPGTRLTVT.

Regarding this clone: The same CDR3 also results from other DNA sequences found in this sample. The chain employs TRBV7-9 and TRBJ1-2; 8 bases map to TRBD1. CDR3 size: 13 residues. The V and J ends lost 3 bases and 5 bases, in that order; junction bases with no gene match: 2. Germline CDR1 and CDR2: SEHNR and FQNEAQ (reference sequence). The DNA for the CDR3 is TGTGCCAGCAGCTTGGACAGGGTGTATGGCTACACCTTC. It translates to CASSLDRVYGYTF.

The chain couples TRBV27 to TRBJ2-2; D ambiguous. Trimming pared 5 bases from V and 6 bases from J, leaving 16 bases between. This CDR3 is 15 amino acids long. The germline gives CDR1 MNHEY, CDR2 SMNVEV (reference sequence). CDR3 coding DNA: TGTGCCAGCAGTCCACGGGCCGCTTCCCCCGGGGAGCTGTTTTTT. Protein sequence: CASSPRAASPGELFF.